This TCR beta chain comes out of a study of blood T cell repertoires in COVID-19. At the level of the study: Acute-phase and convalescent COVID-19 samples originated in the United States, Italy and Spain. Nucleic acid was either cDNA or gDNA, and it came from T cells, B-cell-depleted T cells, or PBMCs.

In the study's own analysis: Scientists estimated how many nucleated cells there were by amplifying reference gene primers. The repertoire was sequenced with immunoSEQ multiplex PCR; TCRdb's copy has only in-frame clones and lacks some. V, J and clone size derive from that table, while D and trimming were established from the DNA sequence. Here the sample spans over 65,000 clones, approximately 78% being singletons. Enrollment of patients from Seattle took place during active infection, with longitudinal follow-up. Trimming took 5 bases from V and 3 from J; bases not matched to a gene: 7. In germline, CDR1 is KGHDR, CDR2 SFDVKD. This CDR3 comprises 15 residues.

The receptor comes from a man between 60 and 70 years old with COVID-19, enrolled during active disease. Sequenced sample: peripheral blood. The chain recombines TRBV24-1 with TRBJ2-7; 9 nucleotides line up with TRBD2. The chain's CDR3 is CATSARLAVGYEQYF. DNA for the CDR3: TGTGCCACCAGTGCCCGACTAGCGGTGGGCTACGAGCAGTACTTC.